This paragraph reports one T cell receptor beta chain. The sample comes from a study of blood T cell repertoires in COVID-19. On the study more broadly: There were acute and convalescent COVID-19 samples, and they came from the United States, Italy and Spain. PBMCs, B-cell-depleted T cells, or T cells provided the cDNA or gDNA that made up the material.

Per the original data handling: From reference gene primer amplification, estimates of nucleated cell counts were derived. Libraries were prepared by immunoSEQ multiplex PCR; TCRdb keeps only in-frame clonotypes and omits some of them. That table furnishes V, J and clone size, whereas the DNA furnished D and trimming. The table includes roughly 120,000 clones, 85% to 90% detected once. V was pared by 0 bases and J by 6 bases, with 10 bases between. Per germline, CDR1 SGHTA and CDR2 FQGNSA. This CDR3 has 14 amino acids. The gene calls are TRBV7-2 and TRBJ2-3; possible D gene TRBD1, 5 bases. The sequenced material came from peripheral blood. The receptor's source is a man between 65 and 85 years old who had recovered from COVID-19. The CDR3 loop reads CASSLAGRVDTQYF. CDR3 in DNA: TGTGCCAGCAGCTTAGCCGGCAGGGTCGATACGCAGTATTTT. Looking up the rest from reference TRBV7-2 and TRBJ2-3 gives the full variable domain: GAGVSQSPSNKVTEKGKDVELRCDPISGHTALYWYRQSLGQGLEFLIYFQGNSAPDKSGLPSDRFSAERTGGSVSTLTIQRTQQEDSAVYLCASSLAGRVDTQYFGPGTRLTVL.